The 27 T cell receptor beta chains given below trace back to one sample, sequenced in a study of cytomegalovirus exposure and HLA in healthy donors. Profiled with immunoSEQ multiplex PCR; TCRdb holds only in-frame clones, not every one. Of hundreds of thousands of clones listed, approximately 82% were seen once; the top ten hold less than 7%. The specimen sequenced was PBMCs. These TCRs come from a young woman in good health and CMV-seronegative.

This clone turned up a few times. The genes are TRBV28 and TRBJ1-1; D gene unclear. The germline gives CDR1 MDHEN, CDR2 SYDVKM. CDR3 length equals 17 residues. The V and J ends lost 4 bases and 4 bases respectively, with 22 bases between them. The CDR3 nucleotides are TGTGCCAGCAGTTCGGAGGCAAGGGCCTGGATGGGCACTGAAGCTTTCTTT. This encodes CASSSEARAWMGTEAFF.

The gene calls are TRBV2 and TRBJ1-5; D perhaps matches TRBD1 (6 bases). Trimming removed 5 bases from V and 0 bases from J, with 11 bases in between. The V gene's germline CDR1 is SNHLY and CDR2 FYNNEI. This CDR3 has 15 amino acids. The CDR3 DNA reads as TGTGCCAGCAGTCGTGACAGGTATAGCAATCAGCCCCAGCATTTT. Protein sequence: CASSRDRYSNQPQHF.

This chain connects TRBV5-4 to TRBJ2-2; 8 nucleotides match TRBD1. The CDR3 runs 16 residues. V lost 4 bases to trimming and J lost 4 bases; unmatched junction nucleotides: 9. CDR1 and CDR2 (germline): SGHNT, YYREEE (reference sequence). The CDR3 DNA sequence: TGTGCCAGCAGCCTTCTTGACAGGGGTAGCACCGGGGAGCTGTTTTTT. It specifies CASSLLDRGSTGELFF.

The V gene is TRBV30, the J gene TRBJ1-2; D is undetermined. Germline CDR1 and CDR2: GTSNPN and SVGIG (reference sequence). The V end was cut by 0 bases, the J end by 0 bases, with 11 bases between. This CDR3 region has 15 residues. The CDR3 DNA follows: TGTGCCTGGAGTGTCAGTTCCAGATCTAACTATGGCTACACCTTC. As protein: CAWSVSSRSNYGYTF.

This chain joins TRBV4-1 and TRBJ1-1; weak D call: TRBD1 (5 bases). V lost 4 bases to trimming and J lost 1 base, with 16 bases between them. The CDR3 is 16 amino acids. Germline V gene lookup returns CDR1 MGHRA and CDR2 YSYEKL. For the CDR3, the DNA is TGCGCCAGCAGCCGACCAGAGGGGAAGTCGAACACTGAAGCTTTCTTT. Amino acid sequence: CASSRPEGKSNTEAFF.

The chain uses TRBV5-6 and TRBJ2-6; TRBD1 aligns across 7 bases. CDR1 is SGHDT, CDR2 YYEEEE, per germline. There are 15 residues in the CDR3. Unmatched junction bases numbered 10, after V lost 4 bases and J lost 9 bases. The CDR3 region is CASSRTGSSGNVLTF. The CDR3 nucleotides read TGTGCCAGCAGCAGGACAGGCTCCTCGGGCAACGTCCTGACTTTC.

Here the CDR3 DNA reads TGTGCCACTAATAGGAAGGGGGCAGCTGAAGCTTTCTTT. Its translation is CATNRKGAAEAFF. V usage is TRBV19 and J usage is TRBJ1-1; 7 nucleotides agree with TRBD1. Germline-derived CDR1 and CDR2 are LNHDA and SQIVND (reference sequence). V trimming: 10 bases; J trimming: 6 bases; junction bases outside the gene matches: 11. This CDR3 comprises 13 residues.

The chain is built from TRBV19 and TRBJ2-7, with 9 positions matching TRBD1. CDR1 LNHDA and CDR2 SQIVND come from the germline V gene (reference sequence). V dropped 7 bases and J dropped 6; count of bases not matched to a gene: 10. The CDR3 sequence is 14 residues long. The CDR3 sequence is CASNAGTGSGEQYF. The CDR3 DNA is TGTGCCAGTAACGCCGGGACAGGGTCAGGCGAGCAGTACTTC. The full variable domain, rest sourced from reference TRBV19 and TRBJ2-7, is DGGITQSPKYLFRKEGQNVTLSCEQNLNHDAMYWYRQDPGQGLRLIYYSQIVNDFQKGDIAEGYSVSREKKESFPLTVTSAQKNPTAFYLCASNAGTGSGEQYFGPGTRLTVT.

This clone was detected only once. Since a much larger clone is just one base distant, this may be a read error. The sample carries other DNA sequences with the same CDR3. The genes are TRBV5-1 and TRBJ1-1, with D tentatively TRBD1 (6 bases). The CDR3 spans 13 residues. V lost 2 bases to trimming and J lost 1 base, with 6 bases between them. Germline V gene sequence: CDR1 SGHRS, CDR2 YFSETQ. The CDR3 region has the DNA TGCGCCAGCAGCTTACAGGGGAACACTGAAGCTTTCTTT. Its protein is CASSLQGNTEAFF.

The gene calls are TRBV9 and TRBJ1-3; D gene ambiguous. This CDR3 spans 16 amino acids. The ends were cut back, 4 bases at V and 4 bases at J, with 18 bases in the middle. The V gene's germline CDR1 is SGDLS and CDR2 YYNGEE. The CDR3: CASSHAASESGNTIYF. CDR3 DNA sequence: TGTGCCAGCAGCCATGCGGCGTCTGAGTCCGGAAACACCATATATTTT.

This clone turned up a few times. In nucleotides, the CDR3 is TGTGCCAGCAGCTTAGGGGGTTCGGATTCACCCCTCCACTTT. Its protein product is CASSLGGSDSPLHF. The chain uses TRBV7-3 and TRBJ1-6; perhaps TRBD1 as D (5 bases). The germline gives CDR1 SGHTA, CDR2 FQGTGA. The V end lost 2 bases, the J end lost 8 bases, and 10 bases lay between the germline ends. The CDR3 extends over 14 amino acids.

This clone was picked up a small number of times. The chain recombines TRBV15 with TRBJ1-5, with D unresolved. This CDR3 is 15 amino acids long. The ends were cut back, 1 base at V and 1 base at J, with 8 bases in the middle. Looked up from germline, CDR1 is LNHNV and CDR2 is YYDKDF (reference sequence). CDR3 region: CATSRGRGSNQPQHF. Here the CDR3 DNA reads TGTGCCACCAGCAGAGGTCGGGGAAGCAATCAGCCCCAGCATTTT.

The chain is built from TRBV5-1 and TRBJ2-3; a weak D match, TRBD2 (6 bases). The CDR3 spans 17 residues. Germline CDR1 is SGHRS and CDR2 is YFSETQ. Trimming shortened V by 0 bases and J by 0 bases, and 14 bases separated the two germline ends. Here the CDR3 reads CASSLALGGKSTDTQYF. CDR3 coding DNA: TGCGCCAGCAGCTTGGCCCTCGGCGGGAAAAGCACAGATACGCAGTATTTT.

The chain employs TRBV4-1 and TRBJ1-5, with D maybe TRBD1 (6 bases). CDR1 is MGHRA, CDR2 YSYEKL, per germline. The V gene lost 0 bases and the J gene lost 8 bases, with 20 bases spanning the gap. CDR3 length: 17 amino acids. The CDR3 loop reads CASSQEGGPGVWEPQHF. CDR3 DNA sequence: TGCGCCAGCAGCCAAGAAGGGGGACCGGGCGTTTGGGAGCCCCAGCATTTT.

The V call is TRBV30, the J call TRBJ1-1; D remains unclear. V lost 3 bases to trimming and J lost 3 bases, with 11 bases between them. The germline V gene encodes CDR1 GTSNPN and CDR2 SVGIG (reference sequence). The CDR3 runs 13 residues. Here the CDR3 reads CAWRDGIHTEAFF. CDR3 coding DNA: TGTGCCTGGAGGGACGGTATTCACACTGAAGCTTTCTTT. Variable domain in full (rest from reference TRBV30 and TRBJ1-1): SQTIHQWPATLVQPVGSPLSLECTVEGTSNPNLYWYRQAAGRGLQLLFYSVGIGQISSEVPQNLSASRPQDRQFILSSKKLLLSDSGFYLCAWRDGIHTEAFFGQGTRLTVV.

The genes are TRBV2 and TRBJ2-2; TRBD2 is a possible D gene (6 bases). This CDR3 has 16 amino acids. The germline V gene has CDR1 SNHLY and CDR2 FYNNEI. Trimming cost V 6 bases and J 1 base, with 15 bases left between them. The CDR3 sequence is CASRHGGTMNTGELFF. Written as DNA, the CDR3 is TGTGCCAGCAGGCATGGAGGGACCATGAACACCGGGGAGCTGTTTTTT.

The gene calls are TRBV9 and TRBJ1-2, with D possibly matching TRBD1 (5 bases). Trimming shortened V by 1 base and J by 6 bases, and 19 bases separated the two germline ends. The CDR3 is 16 residues long. Germline V gene sequence: CDR1 SGDLS, CDR2 YYNGEE. In DNA, the CDR3 is TGTGCCAGCAGCGTACTTGGTGGTTGGGACCCGGATGGCTACACCTTC. Translating gives CASSVLGGWDPDGYTF.

The rearrangement uses TRBV2 and TRBJ1-3; the D gene is possibly TRBD1 (5 bases). Germline-derived CDR1 and CDR2 are SNHLY and FYNNEI. The CDR3 has 17 amino acids. V lost 1 base and J 4 bases, leaving 17 bases between the germline ends. In DNA, the CDR3 is TGTGCCAGCAGTGAAGTAGGGGTCCCTTCAGGGGGAAACACCATATATTTT. Protein sequence: CASSEVGVPSGGNTIYF.

V and J are TRBV11-2 and TRBJ1-2; D unresolved. The germline V gene has CDR1 SGHAT and CDR2 FQNNGV. Trimming left V 1 base short and J 6 bases short, with 6 bases between. The CDR3 has 12 residues. This CDR3 reads CASSLGQDGYTF. The CDR3 nucleotides read TGTGCCAGCAGCTTAGGGCAGGATGGCTACACCTTC.

This clone was counted a few times. The CDR3 DNA sequence: TGTGCCAGCAGCGTAGGTTCGACAGGCGCAGAGACCCAGTACTTC. This translates into CASSVGSTGAETQYF. The V call is TRBV9, the J call TRBJ2-5; a possible D gene is TRBD1 (6 bases). Looked up from germline, CDR1 is SGDLS and CDR2 is YYNGEE. The CDR3 totals 15 residues. V was clipped by 0 bases and J by 4 bases, with 13 bases between them.

This rearrangement joins TRBV6-6 to TRBJ2-7, with 7 bases identical to TRBD2. Trimming removed 5 bases from V and 5 bases from J; junction bases left unmatched: 6. CDR3 size: 13 residues. Germline CDR1 is MNHNY and CDR2 is SVGAGI (reference sequence). The CDR3 region is CASSPGLINEQYF. DNA of the CDR3: TGTGCCAGCAGTCCGGGACTAATAAACGAGCAGTACTTC.

The J gene is TRBJ2-7, the V gene TRBV7-2; possible D gene TRBD1, 6 bases. Germline values: CDR1 SGHTA, CDR2 FQGNSA. Trimming shortened V by 1 base and J by 0 bases, and 13 bases separated the two germline ends. There are 16 residues in the CDR3. CDR3 protein: CASSLVGHLNSYEQYF. The DNA of the CDR3 is TGTGCCAGCAGCTTAGTGGGACACTTAAACTCCTACGAGCAGTACTTC.

The sample holds a few counts of this clone. CDR3 protein: CASTYPEQYF. CDR3 bases: TGTGCCAGCACTTATCCCGAGCAGTACTTC. This rearrangement joins TRBV27 to TRBJ2-7; D gene uncertain. V shed 7 bases and J shed 6 bases, with 7 bases lying between them. The CDR3 consists of 10 residues. Germline V gene lookup returns CDR1 MNHEY and CDR2 SMNVEV (reference sequence).

The rearrangement links TRBV5-1 to TRBJ1-4; 7 nucleotides agree with TRBD1. Losses at the gene ends were 0 bases for V and 5 bases for J; bases not matched to a gene: 4. Germline V gives CDR1 SGHRS, CDR2 YFSETQ. The CDR3 extends over 15 amino acids. The CDR3 DNA follows: TGCGCCAGCAGCTTGGTTGGGACAGCCAATGAAAAACTGTTTTTT. Its protein product is CASSLVGTANEKLFF.

The chain has TRBV9 and TRBJ1-6, with 12 bases aligning to TRBD1. V lost 3 bases and J lost 5; bases outside the gene matches: 12. The CDR3 is made up of 19 amino acids. CDR1 is SGDLS and CDR2 is YYNGEE in the germline V gene. The CDR3 sequence is CASSEGPGTGGTNNSPLHF. In DNA form, the CDR3 reads TGTGCCAGCAGCGAAGGGCCTGGGACAGGGGGCACGAATAATTCACCCCTCCACTTT.

The chain combines TRBV5-1 with TRBJ1-6, with D maybe TRBD1 (6 bases). CDR3 length: 14 amino acids. Germline loops: CDR1 SGHRS, CDR2 YFSETQ. Deletions cut 0 bases from V and 9 bases from J, with 10 bases between. CDR3 coding DNA: TGCGCCAGCAGCTTGGCGGGCAGGGGTTCACCCCTCCACTTT. Protein sequence: CASSLAGRGSPLHF.

This clone was observed a handful of times. The gene calls are TRBV2 and TRBJ1-1; D gene uncertain. This CDR3 spans 13 amino acids. V dropped 4 bases and J dropped 1 base, with 7 bases sitting between them. Germline assignment: CDR1 SNHLY and CDR2 FYNNEI. The CDR3 loop reads CASSALENTEAFF. Written as DNA, the CDR3 is TGTGCCAGCAGTGCCTTAGAGAACACTGAAGCTTTCTTT.